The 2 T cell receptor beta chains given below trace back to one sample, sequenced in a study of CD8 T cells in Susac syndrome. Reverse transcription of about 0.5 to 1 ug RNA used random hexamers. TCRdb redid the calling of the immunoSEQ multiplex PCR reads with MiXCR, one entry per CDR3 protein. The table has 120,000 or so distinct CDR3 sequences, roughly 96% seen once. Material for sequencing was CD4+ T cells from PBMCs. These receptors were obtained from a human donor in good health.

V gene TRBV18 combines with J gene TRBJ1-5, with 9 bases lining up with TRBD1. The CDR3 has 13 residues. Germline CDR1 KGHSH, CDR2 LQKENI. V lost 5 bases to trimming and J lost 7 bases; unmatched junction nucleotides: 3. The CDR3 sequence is CASSGDRVQPQHF. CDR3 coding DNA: TGTGCCAGCTCAGGGGACAGGGTACAGCCCCAGCATTTT.

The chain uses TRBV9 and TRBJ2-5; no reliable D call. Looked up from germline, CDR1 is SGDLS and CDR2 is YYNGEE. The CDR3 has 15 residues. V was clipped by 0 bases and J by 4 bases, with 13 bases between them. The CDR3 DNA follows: TGTGCCAGCAGCGTAGGGGGTCTCCCGGGAGAGACCCAGTACTTC. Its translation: CASSVGGLPGETQYF.